This T cell receptor beta chain was identified during a study of OX40 agonist ivuxolimab in advanced cancers. Turning to the study itself: It was ivuxolimab, an agonistic anti-OX40 (CD134) antibody, that patients were treated with.

This CDR3 region has 13 residues. Germline CDR1 reads SGHAT; CDR2 reads FQNNGV. V was cut by 8 bases and J by 7 bases, with 18 bases left in between. TCRdb's table, derived via immunoSEQ multiplex PCR, lists solely in-frame clones and lacks some. The repertoire holds approximately 84,000 clones, with around nine tenths as singletons. Overall study findings and caveats: The study observed clonal expansion of CD4+ and CD8+ blood T cells by week 6 at 0.1 to 3.0 mg/kg.

Regarding this clone: What it recognizes is unknown.

This specimen was CD4+ or CD8+ T cells sorted from blood, taken in a trial of the OX40 agonist ivuxolimab. The chain joins TRBV11-2 to TRBJ2-7; D is perhaps TRBD1 (6 bases). This clonotype was obtained from an adult with an advanced solid tumor such as melanoma, head and neck, liver or kidney cancer. CDR3 sequence reads: CASSQQGLGEQYF. The CDR3 DNA sequence: TGTGCCAGCTCCCAACAGGGCCTAGGTGAGCAGTACTTC.